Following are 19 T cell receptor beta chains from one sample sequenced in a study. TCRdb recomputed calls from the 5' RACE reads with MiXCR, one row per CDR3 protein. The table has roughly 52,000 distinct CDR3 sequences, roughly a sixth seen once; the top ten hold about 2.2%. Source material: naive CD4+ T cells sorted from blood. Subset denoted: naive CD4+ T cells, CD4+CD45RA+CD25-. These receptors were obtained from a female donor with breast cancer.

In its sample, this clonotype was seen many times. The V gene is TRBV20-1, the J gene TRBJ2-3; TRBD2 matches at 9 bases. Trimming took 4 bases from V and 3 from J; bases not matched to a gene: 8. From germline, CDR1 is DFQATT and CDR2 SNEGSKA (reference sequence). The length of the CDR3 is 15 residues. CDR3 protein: CSAKVAGAKTDTQYF. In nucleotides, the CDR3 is TGCAGTGCTAAGGTAGCGGGAGCTAAGACAGATACGCAGTATTTT.

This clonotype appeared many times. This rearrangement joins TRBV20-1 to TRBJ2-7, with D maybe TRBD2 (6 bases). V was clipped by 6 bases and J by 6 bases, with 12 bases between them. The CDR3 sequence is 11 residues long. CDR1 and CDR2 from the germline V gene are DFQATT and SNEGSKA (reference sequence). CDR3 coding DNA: TGCAGTGCCCGGACGGGGGTCGAGCAGTACTTC. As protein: CSARTGVEQYF.

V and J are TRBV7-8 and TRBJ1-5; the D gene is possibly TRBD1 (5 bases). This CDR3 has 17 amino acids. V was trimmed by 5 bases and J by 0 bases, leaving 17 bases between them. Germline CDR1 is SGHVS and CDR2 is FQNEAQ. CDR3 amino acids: CASSGYRAGYSNQPQHF. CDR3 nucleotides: TGTGCCAGCAGCGGTTACCGGGCAGGGTATAGCAATCAGCCCCAGCATTTT.

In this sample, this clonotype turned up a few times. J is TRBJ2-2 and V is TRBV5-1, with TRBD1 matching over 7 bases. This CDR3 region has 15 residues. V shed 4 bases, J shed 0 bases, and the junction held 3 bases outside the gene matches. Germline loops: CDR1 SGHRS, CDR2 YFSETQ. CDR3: CASSTQGANTGELFF. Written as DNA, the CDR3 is TGCGCCAGCAGCACGCAGGGGGCGAACACCGGGGAGCTGTTTTTT.

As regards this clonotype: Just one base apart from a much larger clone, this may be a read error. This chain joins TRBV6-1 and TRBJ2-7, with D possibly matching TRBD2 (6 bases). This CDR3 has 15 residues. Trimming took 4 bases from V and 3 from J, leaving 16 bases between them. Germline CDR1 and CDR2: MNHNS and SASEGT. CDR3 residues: CASSGAPGRIYEQYF. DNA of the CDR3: TGTGCCAGCAGTGGAGCCCCCGGGAGAATCTACGAGCAGTACTTC.

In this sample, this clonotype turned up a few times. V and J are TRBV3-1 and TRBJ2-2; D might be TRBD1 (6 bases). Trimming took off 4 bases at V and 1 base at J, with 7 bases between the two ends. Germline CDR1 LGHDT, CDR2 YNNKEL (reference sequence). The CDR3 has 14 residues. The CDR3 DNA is TGTGCCAGCAGCCGGGGACAGAACACCGGGGAGCTGTTTTTT. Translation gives CASSRGQNTGELFF. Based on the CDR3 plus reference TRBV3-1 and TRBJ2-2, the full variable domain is DTAVSQTPKYLVTQMGNDKSIKCEQNLGHDTMYWYKQDSKKFLKIMFSYNNKELIINETVPNRFSPKSPDKAHLNLHINSLELGDSAVYFCASSRGQNTGELFFGEGSRLTVL.

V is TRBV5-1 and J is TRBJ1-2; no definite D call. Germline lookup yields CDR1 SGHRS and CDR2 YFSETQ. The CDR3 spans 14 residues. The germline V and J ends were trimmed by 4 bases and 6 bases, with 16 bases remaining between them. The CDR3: CASSPDGVIHGYTF. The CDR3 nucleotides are TGCGCCAGCAGCCCGGATGGGGTAATTCATGGCTACACCTTC.

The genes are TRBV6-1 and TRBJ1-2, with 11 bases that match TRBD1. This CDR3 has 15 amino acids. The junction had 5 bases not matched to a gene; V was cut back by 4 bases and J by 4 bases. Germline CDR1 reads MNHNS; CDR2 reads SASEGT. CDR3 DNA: TGTGCCAGCAGTGGAGGACAGGGGGCGTTCTATGGCTACACCTTC. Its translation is CASSGGQGAFYGYTF.

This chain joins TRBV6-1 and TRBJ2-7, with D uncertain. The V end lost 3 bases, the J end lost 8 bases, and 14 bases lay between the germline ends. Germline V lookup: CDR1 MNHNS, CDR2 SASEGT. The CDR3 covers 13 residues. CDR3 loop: CASSEGISKQQYF. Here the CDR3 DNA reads TGTGCCAGCAGTGAGGGAATTTCGAAGCAGCAGTACTTC.

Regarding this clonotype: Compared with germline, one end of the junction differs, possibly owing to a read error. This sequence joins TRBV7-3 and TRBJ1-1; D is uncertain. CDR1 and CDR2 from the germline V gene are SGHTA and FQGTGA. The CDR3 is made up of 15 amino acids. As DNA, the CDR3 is TGTGCCAGCATCTTAAAGCGCCAAATGAACACTGAAGCTTTCTTT. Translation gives CASILKRQMNTEAFF.

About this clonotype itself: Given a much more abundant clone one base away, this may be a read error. CDR3: CASSAGTGNTEAFF. DNA of the CDR3: TGCGCCAGCAGCGCCGGGACAGGGAACACTGAAGCTTTCTTT. The gene calls are TRBV5-1 and TRBJ1-1; 8 nucleotides line up with TRBD1. Germline V gene data show CDR1 as SGHRS and CDR2 as YFSETQ. The CDR3 contains 14 residues. Trimming cost V 4 bases and J 1 base; bases outside gene matches: 3. The full variable domain, completed using reference TRBV5-1 and TRBJ1-1, is KAGVTQTPRYLIKTRGQQVTLSCSPISGHRSVSWYQQTPGQGLQFLFEYFSETQRNKGNFPGRFSGRQFSNSRSEMNVSTLELGDSALYLCASSAGTGNTEAFFGQGTRLTVV.

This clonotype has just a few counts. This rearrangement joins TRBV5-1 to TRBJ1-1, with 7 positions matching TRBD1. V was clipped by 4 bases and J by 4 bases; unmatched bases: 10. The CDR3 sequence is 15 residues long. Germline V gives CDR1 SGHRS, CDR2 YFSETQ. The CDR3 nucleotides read TGCGCCAGCAGCCCCTGGGACAGTGGAACCACTGAAGCTTTCTTT. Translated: CASSPWDSGTTEAFF. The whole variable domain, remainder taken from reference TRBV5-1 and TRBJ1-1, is KAGVTQTPRYLIKTRGQQVTLSCSPISGHRSVSWYQQTPGQGLQFLFEYFSETQRNKGNFPGRFSGRQFSNSRSEMNVSTLELGDSALYLCASSPWDSGTTEAFFGQGTRLTVV.

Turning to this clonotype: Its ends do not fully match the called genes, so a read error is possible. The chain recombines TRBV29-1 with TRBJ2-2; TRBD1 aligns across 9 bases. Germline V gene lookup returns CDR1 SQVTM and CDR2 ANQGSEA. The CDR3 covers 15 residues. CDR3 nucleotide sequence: TGCAGCGTAACTACAGGGGGCGCATGGACCGGGGAGCTGATTTTT. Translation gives CSVTTGGAWTGELIF.

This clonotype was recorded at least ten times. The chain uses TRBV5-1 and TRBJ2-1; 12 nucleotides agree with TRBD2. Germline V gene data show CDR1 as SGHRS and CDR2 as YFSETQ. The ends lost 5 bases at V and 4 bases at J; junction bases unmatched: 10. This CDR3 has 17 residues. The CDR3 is CASSYIGLAGIYNEQFF. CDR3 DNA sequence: TGCGCCAGCAGTTATATCGGACTAGCGGGGATATACAATGAGCAGTTCTTC.

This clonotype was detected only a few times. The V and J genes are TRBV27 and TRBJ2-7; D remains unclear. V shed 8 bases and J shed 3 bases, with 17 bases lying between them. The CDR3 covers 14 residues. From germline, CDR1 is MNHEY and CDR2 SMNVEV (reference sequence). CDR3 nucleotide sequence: TGTGCCAGCGGGTCCCTAGGGCGCGTCTACGAGCAGTACTTC. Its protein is CASGSLGRVYEQYF.

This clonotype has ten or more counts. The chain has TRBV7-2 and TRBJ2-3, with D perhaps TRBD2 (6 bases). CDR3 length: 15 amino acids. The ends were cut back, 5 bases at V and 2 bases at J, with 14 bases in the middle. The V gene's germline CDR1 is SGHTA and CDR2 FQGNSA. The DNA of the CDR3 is TGTGCCAGCAGCCTCCTAGGACTAACCACAGATACGCAGTATTTT. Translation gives CASSLLGLTTDTQYF.

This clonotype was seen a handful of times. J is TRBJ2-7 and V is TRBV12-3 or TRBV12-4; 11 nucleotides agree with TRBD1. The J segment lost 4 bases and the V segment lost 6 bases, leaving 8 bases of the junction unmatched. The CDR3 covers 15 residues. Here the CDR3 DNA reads TGTGCCAGCAGCCTACGGACAGGGGGCTCTTACGAGCAGTACTTC. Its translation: CASSLRTGGSYEQYF.

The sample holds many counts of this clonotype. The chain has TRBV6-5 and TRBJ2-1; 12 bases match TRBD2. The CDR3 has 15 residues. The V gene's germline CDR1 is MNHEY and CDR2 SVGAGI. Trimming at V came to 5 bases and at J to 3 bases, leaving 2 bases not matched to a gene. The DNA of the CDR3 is TGTGCCAGCAGTCCGACTAGCGGGGGCTACAATGAGCAGTTCTTC. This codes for CASSPTSGGYNEQFF.

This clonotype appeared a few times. In nucleotides, the CDR3 is TGCGCCAGCGGTCTGGGGGAGGCCTATTCACCCCTCCACTTT. This gives the protein CASGLGEAYSPLHF. The chain recombines TRBV5-1 with TRBJ1-6; tentative D call: TRBD1 (5 bases). The CDR3 loop spans 14 amino acids. V lost 7 bases, J lost 8 bases, and 16 bases lay in between. Per the germline V gene, CDR1 is SGHRS and CDR2 is YFSETQ.